What follows is one TCR beta chain and its context. This clone was counted a single time. It lacks a known antigen. No per-base quality is available; no much larger clone lies one base away. The record originates from a study of cytomegalovirus exposure and HLA in healthy donors (dated by TCRdb to 2015 to 2018). About the full investigation: According to an earlier analysis of 550 to 750 of the donors, some 180 million T cells yielded 95 million to 140 million unique TCR beta sequences and about 300 Gb of sequence data. An early release that covered about 640 HLA-typed donors contained about 300 gigabases of sequencing data and tens of millions of unique TCR sequences. Of the roughly 400 genotyped donors, about 84% fell in the genetic ancestry cluster associated with self-reported Caucasian donors. The study aimed to test whether signatures of past pathogen exposure could be identified by cataloging public T cell receptors. The study used immunosequencing to profile the T cell repertoires of 600 to 850 subjects and linked those repertoires to cytomegalovirus serostatus. A separate validation cohort of 100 to 150 different subjects was used in addition to the 666-subject first cohort. To predict cytomegalovirus infection status, the study combined high-throughput TCR immunosequencing, statistical association of individual TCRs with disease status, and machine learning. A later analysis re-examined previously published TCR beta repertoires from over 500 donors and added high-resolution HLA genotyping to investigate patterns of TCR occurrence. The later analysis used no new phenotypic data to find candidate immune exposures, relying instead on TCR beta sequences and their occurrence across donors. An earlier analysis of 500 to 750 of the donors applied high-throughput TCR beta sequencing to assess whether each TCR beta V gene segment acted as functional or pseudogenic. Alongside the repertoire data, information on donor age, sex, ethnicity and CMV serostatus was compiled. Genome-wide SNP genotypes for about 65% of the roughly 670 donors were used in a later genetic analysis, which treated that subset as a discovery cohort. All discovery cohort repertoires had been generated using a single sequencing platform. HLA typing included class I and class II loci at four-digit resolution. The number of typed donors differed by locus: about 629-630 for A, B, C, DRB1 and DQB1; about 520 for DQA1; 606 for DPA1; and 450 to 480 for DPB1. Four or five DR-DQ haplotypes were treated as single units for association and clustering because of strong linkage in the cohort. Among some 410 genotyped donors of the cohort, an average of 235,054 unique TCR beta nucleotide sequences were sequenced per donor, roughly a sixth of them non-productive.

To prepare the library, the immunoSEQ multiplex PCR assay was applied. For the multiplex PCR, a mixture combining 60 forward primers for TCR Vbeta segments and 13 reverse primers for TCR Jbeta segments was used. The CDR3 region of rearranged TCR beta genes was amplified from genomic DNA with a multiplex PCR assay. Amplified TCR beta libraries were sequenced as 87-base-pair reads on the Illumina HiSeq System. Per the source publication's procedure: A later analysis tallied roughly 80 million unique TCR beta chains across the 550 to 850 repertoires, and some 10 million of those chains were shared by two or more donors. To remove PCR and sequencing errors, raw reads were error-corrected and collapsed into unique sequences using a nearest-neighbor algorithm that merged closely related sequences. To assign V, D and J gene segments, CDR3 sequences were aligned to IMGT reference sequences. For a sequence to be retained, a match of at least six nucleotides was required to both a V gene segment and a J gene segment. Rearrangements were called productive when the CDR3 lacked stop codons and stayed in frame with V and J; all others were non-productive. Following IMGT convention, CDR3 was defined as the stretch from the second conserved V-encoded cysteine to the conserved J-encoded phenylalanine. In an earlier analysis of more than 550 of the donors, sequences lacking an unambiguous match to a single V gene segment were excluded. In an earlier analysis of approximately 610 of the donors, V segments were called functional above 56.7% productive rearrangements and were called segregating when the between-donor standard deviation exceeded 5%. To diagnose cytomegalovirus status from the catalog of TCR beta chain sequences, a statistical classification framework was built. In a later analysis, TCR nucleotide sequences were compared against IMGT/GENE-DB human TR gene sequences so that V and J genes could be assigned. The TCRdist pipeline was used in a later analysis to assign CDR3 sequences and most-parsimonious VDJ recombination scenarios. In a later analysis, each TCR beta chain was defined by its CDR3 amino acid sequence together with its V-gene family, and reads lacking a unique V-gene family were excluded. To address suspected cross-contamination and a sequencing artifact, a later analysis removed roughly 640 highly shared, low-generation-probability nucleotide sequences. In a later analysis, a clonal expansion index was calculated for each public chain from normalized within-repertoire ranks of inferred template counts. Generation probabilities in a later analysis came from a VDJ recombination model fitted to out-of-frame rearrangements, and those results were checked against IGoR. In a later analysis, TCR-TCR, TCR-HLA and TCR-CMV co-occurrence was scored with hypergeometric tests, and a repertoire-size bias correction was applied to TCR pairs. A later analysis estimated false discovery rates by permuting HLA or CMV assignments 20 times. In a later analysis, co-occurring TCRs were grouped using DBSCAN, with TCRdist sequence similarity added in when clustering inside HLA-allele-positive subsets. Repertoires with fewer than 30,000 or more than 120,000 public chains, plus five repertoires with anomalous nucleotide sharing, were excluded from co-occurrence clustering. TCRdb limited this immuneACCESS table to in-frame rearrangements with V and J called. A share of clones is missing; checked studies link under half to unresolved V genes, and the rest is unexplained. From that table come the V and J calls and clone size; the DNA was used to work out D and trimming. Recorded for this sample are about 72,000 clones; more than 75% of them occurred a single time. The top ten hold about 2% of the sample.

The germline V gene encodes CDR1 MNHEY and CDR2 SVGAGI. Including cysteine and phenylalanine, the CDR3 has 16 amino acids. Kept here is only the CDR3 DNA, which spans 48 bases and is read in frame from base 1. V is shortened by 4 bases, J by 1 base, and the region joining them spans 16 bases. The cohort consisted of some 730 healthy bone marrow donors. All cohort members were sampled while nominally healthy, although unrecorded immune exposures were likely present. The donor was CMV seronegative and was included in the group of a few hundred seronegative cohort members. A peripheral blood sample was collected from each donor, and TCR beta sequencing was performed on peripheral blood mononuclear cells. The Qiagen DNeasy Blood Extraction Kit was used to extract genomic DNA from the blood cell samples. Broad study findings and their caveats: At a false discovery rate of 0.05, a later analysis linked 15,000 to 20,000 TCR beta sequences to specific HLA alleles. The presence/absence analyses assumed that sequencing depth was roughly uniform across donors, and that assumption may not be true. Strong co-occurrence of HLA alleles, especially DR and DQ, made assigning TCR associations to individual alleles difficult. The study listed 150 to 200 TCR beta chains as associated with cytomegalovirus. A later analysis found that most CMV-associated TCR beta chains appeared HLA-restricted, with HLA associations seemingly driven largely by CMV exposure. Immune exposure information for the cohort was limited to CMV serostatus. Several of the top co-occurrence clusters appeared to be linked to parvovirus B19, influenza, CMV and Epstein-Barr virus, according to a later analysis. According to the authors, the approach could potentially be generalized to other disease states and immunological phenotypes. V-gene and J-gene trimming of TCR beta chains was associated with a missense DCLRE1C variant in a later genetic analysis, and the association was replicated in an independent cohort. In both the original and validation cohorts, the classifier was reported to diagnose cytomegalovirus status with high specificity and sensitivity. A group of highly shared sequence variants was considered likely to be a technical artifact of the sequencing pipeline. An earlier analysis of around 500 of the donors showed that most TCR beta V segments appeared in productive rearrangements either about 87% or about 30% of the time, which broadly matched IMGT annotations. Linkage disequilibrium might explain the correlated functional status among segregating V segments, but an unknown experimental factor could not be excluded. Because counts were too low, seventeen rarely observed V segments, including chromosome 9 orphons, were excluded from the earlier analysis of fewer than 650 of the donors. While some public TCRs were present in many individuals, most TCR sequences turned up only very rarely across donors. Because HLA typing was unavailable for some donors at each locus, only the typed subset was used in association tests. Some IMGT-functional V segments, including TRBV6-2 and TRBV6-3, could not be told apart with the 87-base-pair reads, so those segments were excluded. A later genetic analysis reported fewer N-insertions in productive TCRs among donors in an Asian-associated ancestry cluster than the approximately 700-donor mean. A further reported finding was that TCR beta sequences accurately predicted the HLA-A and HLA-B alleles for most subjects in the first cohort. A later analysis found that HLA-associated TCR beta chains were more clonally expanded and had lower generation probabilities than equally common non-associated chains. A later analysis found that TCR association rates varied across HLA loci, with DRB1 alleles showing the most associated TCRs and HLA-C alleles the fewest. In vitro tests confirmed that a few of the cytomegalovirus-associated TCR beta chains recognize cytomegalovirus antigens. Only TCR beta chains were sequenced in this cohort, and the absence of alpha or paired-chain data limited detectable features.

The chain was built from TRBV6-5 and TRBJ1-1; TRBD1 might be the D gene, on 6 matching bases. The source material was PBMCs. The source of this sequence is a man between 18 and 35 years old in good health and CMV-seronegative. The DNA sequence is TGTGCCAGCAGTTCCCCACAGGGTGGGAGGAACACTGAAGCTTTCTTT. The resulting protein is CASSSPQGGRNTEAFF.